The T cell receptor beta chain under discussion was sequenced for a study of cytomegalovirus exposure and HLA in healthy donors. The study's findings and limits: The listing of roughly 160 TCR beta chains classed them as cytomegalovirus-associated.

The donors were part of the validation cohort of 95 to 150 subjects. That cohort was separate from the first cohort, which comprised roughly 670 subjects. The germline CDR1 and CDR2 sequences are MDHEN and SYDVKM. V was clipped by 7 bases and J by 8 bases, with 14 bases between them. CDR3 length: 13 amino acids. Regarding this clone: Its antigen is not known.

Produced via immunoSEQ multiplex PCR; TCRdb's table is partial and in-frame only. Among roughly 150,000 clones, approximately 90% were seen once, and the ten largest hold 2.5% to 3.5%. This TCR derives from a man between 18 and 35 years old in good health and CMV-seronegative. The sample consisted of PBMCs. The genes are TRBV28 and TRBJ1-4, with a possible D match to TRBD1 (6 bases). CDR3 residues: CASNRQEEEKLFF. The CDR3 DNA follows: TGTGCCAGCAATAGACAGGAGGAGGAAAAACTGTTTTTT.